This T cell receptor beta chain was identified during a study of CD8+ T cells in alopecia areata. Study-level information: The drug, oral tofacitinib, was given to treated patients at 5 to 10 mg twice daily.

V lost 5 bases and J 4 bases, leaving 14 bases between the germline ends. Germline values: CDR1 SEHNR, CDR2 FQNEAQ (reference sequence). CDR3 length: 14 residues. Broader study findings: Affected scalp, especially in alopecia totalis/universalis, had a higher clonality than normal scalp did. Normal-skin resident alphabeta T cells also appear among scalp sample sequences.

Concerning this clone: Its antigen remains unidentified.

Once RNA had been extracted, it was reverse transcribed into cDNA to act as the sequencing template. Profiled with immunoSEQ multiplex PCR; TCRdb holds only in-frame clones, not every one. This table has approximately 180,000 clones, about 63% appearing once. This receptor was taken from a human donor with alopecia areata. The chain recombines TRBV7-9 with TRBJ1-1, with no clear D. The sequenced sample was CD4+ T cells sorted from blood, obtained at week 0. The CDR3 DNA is TGTGCCAGCAGCCAAGAGGAGGGTTTCACTGAAGCTTTCTTT. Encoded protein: CASSQEEGFTEAFF.